This T cell receptor (beta chain) was found in a study of post-analysis software for immune sequencing data. Overall study: Relapsing-remitting, secondary progressive and progressive-relapsing forms made up the multiple sclerosis disease courses.

Libraries were made from TCR beta cDNA, and they carried unique molecular identifiers. TCRdb called the PCR reads again in MiXCR, with one record for every CDR3 protein. The profile shows just over 250,000 distinct CDR3 sequences, 36% of them singletons. General study points: The five TRBV segments detected at higher frequency in patients than in controls included TRBV5-6, TRBV5-1 and TRBV20-1.

The sample holds many counts of this clonotype. Its antigen is not identified. The CDR3 length is 16 residues. In germline, CDR1 is SGHRS, CDR2 YFSETQ. Trimming pared 0 bases from V and 0 bases from J, leaving 12 bases between. The sequence derives from a girl aged 10 to 17 with multiple sclerosis. The chain has TRBV5-1 and TRBJ1-2; D remains unclear. Material: blood. This CDR3 is CASSLVPHQANYGYTF. The CDR3 region has the DNA TGCGCCAGCAGCTTGGTACCACACCAAGCTAACTATGGCTACACCTTC.